This T cell receptor (beta chain) is drawn from a study of T cell clones after liver transplantation. Background on the study: In this trial, immunosuppression withdrawal was attempted within 2 years of liver transplant.

Study-level results: Post-transplant, graft-donor-reactive CD4 TCRbeta sequences in blood dropped significantly in most of the 8 subjects.

As to this clone: Its antigen is currently unknown.

Sequenced by immunoSEQ multiplex PCR; TCRdb stores in-frame clones only, minus some. The table records 15,000 or so clones, about 93% of them present only once. V gave up 5 bases and J gave up 5 bases, with 16 bases separating them. The CDR3 is made up of 15 amino acids. Germline values: CDR1 SGHTA, CDR2 FQGNSA. Specimen: CD8+ T cells from blood, collected before liver transplant. The TCR was taken from a human donor who received a liver transplant. V gene TRBV7-2 combines with J gene TRBJ1-5, with D perhaps TRBD1 (6 bases). The CDR3 DNA sequence: TGTGCCAGCAGCCTAAGGGGAAACAGGGATCAGCCCCAGCATTTT. Translating gives CASSLRGNRDQPQHF.